This T cell receptor (beta chain) was obtained from a study of blood T cells in healthy people across ages. This clonotype has ten or more counts. The use of a sample-barcoded 5' primer and a J-beta primer mix characterized a second PCR of roughly 7 to 11 cycles. Via MiXCR, TCRdb re-called the 5' RACE reads, giving one row per CDR3 protein. Altogether about 640,000 distinct CDR3 sequences are present, 25% to 30% being singletons, with the ten largest covering about a sixth. V was pared by 1 base and J by 2 bases, with 4 bases of the junction left unmatched. This CDR3 is built from 16 residues. This clonotype was sampled from a woman older than 75 in good health. The sequencing input was blood. The chain employs TRBV12-3 or TRBV12-4 and TRBJ2-3, with 9 bases aligning to TRBD1. The CDR3 reads CASSLGQGGITDTQYF. As DNA, the CDR3 is TGTGCCAGCAGTTTAGGACAGGGGGGCATCACAGATACGCAGTATTTT.